The 9 T cell receptor beta chains reported below all come from one sample, sequenced in a study of T cells in Graves' hyperthyroidism and ophthalmopathy. Amplified regions were TCR beta CDR3 sequences from RNA transcripts. First-round RT-PCR targeting the TCR CDR3 was performed with the HTBI primer set. TCRdb reprocessed the multiplex PCR reads with MiXCR, giving one entry per CDR3 protein. The table includes about 360,000 distinct CDR3 sequences, roughly 13% detected once. What was sequenced was blood. These TCRs come from a woman aged 18-35 years with Graves' hyperthyroidism.

The V and J genes are TRBV5-1 and TRBJ1-4; TRBD1 agrees at 7 bases. Trimming removed 1 base from V and 7 bases from J; junction bases left unmatched: 7. The CDR3 has 15 residues. Germline CDR1 reads SGHRS; CDR2 reads YFSETQ. CDR3 nucleotide sequence: TGCGCCAGCAGCTTGCTAGGGGGCAGGGGTGAAAAACTGTTTTTT. It is translated as CASSLLGGRGEKLFF.

This clonotype was seen a few times. This may arise from a read error, as a much more abundant clone is one base away. The J gene is TRBJ2-3, the V gene TRBV6-5; D is undetermined. The length of the CDR3 is 14 residues. CDR1 MNHEY and CDR2 SVGAGI come from the germline V gene. V dropped 7 bases and J dropped 5 bases, with 16 bases sitting between them. The CDR3 nucleotides are TGTGCCAGCACTTGGGCTAGTTCAGGAGATACGCAGTATTTT. It codes for CASTWASSGDTQYF.

This clonotype has at least ten counts. The CDR3 sequence is CASSLIRGTEAFF. In DNA, the CDR3 is TGTGCCAGCAGTTTGATAAGGGGAACTGAAGCTTTCTTT. The chain links TRBV12-3 or TRBV12-4 to TRBJ1-1; possible D gene TRBD1, 5 bases. The CDR3 extends over 13 amino acids. The V and J ends lost 3 bases and 5 bases respectively, with 10 bases between them.

This clonotype was found many times. This sequence joins TRBV12-3 or TRBV12-4 and TRBJ1-2; D unresolved. The CDR3 is made up of 12 amino acids. With 5 bases removed from V and 7 bases from J, the gap between germline ends came to 11 bases. The CDR3 region is CASSPRTGGYTF. Written as DNA, the CDR3 is TGTGCCAGCAGTCCGCGGACTGGTGGCTACACCTTC.

This clonotype was seen repeatedly, ten times or more. The chain employs TRBV5-1 and TRBJ1-5; D is unclear. V gave up 0 bases and J gave up 6 bases, with 13 bases separating them. The CDR3 consists of 15 residues. Germline values: CDR1 SGHRS, CDR2 YFSETQ. In nucleotides, the CDR3 is TGCGCCAGCAGCTTGGATCGGGCCGCGGGTCAGCCCCAGCATTTT. Translation: CASSLDRAAGQPQHF.

This clonotype was seen a handful of times. V usage is TRBV7-9 and J usage is TRBJ1-2; perhaps TRBD1 as D (6 bases). The germline V and J ends were trimmed by 2 bases and 4 bases, with 17 bases remaining between them. CDR1 is SEHNR, CDR2 FQNEAQ, per germline (reference sequence). The CDR3 extends over 16 amino acids. The CDR3 protein is CASSLPGQFLPYGYTF. The CDR3 bases are TGTGCCAGCAGCTTACCAGGACAGTTCCTCCCCTATGGCTACACCTTC.

This chain joins TRBV4-1 and TRBJ2-2; a weak D match, TRBD1 (5 bases). Trimming pared 4 bases from V and 4 bases from J, leaving 22 bases between. CDR3 length: 18 amino acids. Per the germline V gene, CDR1 is MGHRA and CDR2 is YSYEKL. The CDR3 nucleotides are TGCGCCAGCAGCCCCCGGGCTGGGCAGGGAAAGCGCACCGGGGAGCTGTTTTTT. This translates into CASSPRAGQGKRTGELFF.

This clonotype was found many times. The chain is built from TRBV6-1 and TRBJ2-1; D is ambiguous. CDR1 MNHNS and CDR2 SASEGT come from the germline V gene. The CDR3 has 13 residues. V was shortened by 5 bases and J by 6 bases, with 11 bases between the two germline ends. CDR3 residues: CASSLSSINEQFF. DNA for the CDR3: TGTGCCAGCAGTCTGTCCTCTATCAATGAGCAGTTCTTC.

The chain employs TRBV10-3 and TRBJ2-5; maybe TRBD2 (6 bases). The CDR3 is 15 residues long. V was cut by 7 bases and J by 5 bases, with 20 bases left in between. Germline assignment: CDR1 ENHRY and CDR2 SYGVKD. The CDR3 DNA is TGTGCCATCATGGAAGCAGCGGGCCCGGAGGAGACCCAGTACTTC. Translating it yields CAIMEAAGPEETQYF.